This T cell receptor (beta chain) is drawn from a study of OX40 agonist ivuxolimab in advanced cancers. About the research overall: Cohort: 65% to 90% men, mean age about 60, aged roughly 20 to 79.

Germline V gene sequence: CDR1 MNHEY, CDR2 SVGAGI. V gave up 7 bases and J gave up 6 bases; unmatched junction bases: 12. The CDR3 is 15 amino acids. Generated by immunoSEQ multiplex PCR, the TCRdb table keeps only in-frame clones and is missing some. The sample has around 38,000 clones; roughly 82% are singletons. The source material was CD4+ or CD8+ T cells sorted from blood, sampled in a trial of the OX40 agonist ivuxolimab. The TCR was taken from an adult with an advanced solid tumor such as melanoma, head and neck, liver or kidney cancer. V and J are TRBV6-5 and TRBJ2-1, with TRBD2 matching over 7 bases. CDR3 amino acids: CASTPMAGVANEQFF. The CDR3 DNA sequence: TGTGCCAGCACCCCCATGGCGGGAGTGGCCAATGAGCAGTTCTTC.